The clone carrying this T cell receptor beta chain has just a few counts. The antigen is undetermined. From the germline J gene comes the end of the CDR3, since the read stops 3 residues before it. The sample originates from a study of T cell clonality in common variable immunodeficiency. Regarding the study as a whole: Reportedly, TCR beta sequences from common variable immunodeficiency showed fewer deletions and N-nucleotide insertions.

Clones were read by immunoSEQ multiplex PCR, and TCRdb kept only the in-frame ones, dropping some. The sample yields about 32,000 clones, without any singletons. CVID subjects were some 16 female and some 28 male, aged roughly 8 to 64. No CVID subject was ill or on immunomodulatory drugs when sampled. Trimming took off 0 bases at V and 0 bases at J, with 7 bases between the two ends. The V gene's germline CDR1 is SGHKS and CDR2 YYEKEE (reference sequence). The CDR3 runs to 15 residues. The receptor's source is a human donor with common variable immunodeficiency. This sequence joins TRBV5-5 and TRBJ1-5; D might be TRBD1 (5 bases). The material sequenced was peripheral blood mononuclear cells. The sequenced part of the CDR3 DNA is TGTGCCAGCAGCTTGGGGGGCCGTAGCAATCAGCCC. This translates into CASSLGGRSNQP. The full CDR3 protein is CASSLGGRSNQPQHF.